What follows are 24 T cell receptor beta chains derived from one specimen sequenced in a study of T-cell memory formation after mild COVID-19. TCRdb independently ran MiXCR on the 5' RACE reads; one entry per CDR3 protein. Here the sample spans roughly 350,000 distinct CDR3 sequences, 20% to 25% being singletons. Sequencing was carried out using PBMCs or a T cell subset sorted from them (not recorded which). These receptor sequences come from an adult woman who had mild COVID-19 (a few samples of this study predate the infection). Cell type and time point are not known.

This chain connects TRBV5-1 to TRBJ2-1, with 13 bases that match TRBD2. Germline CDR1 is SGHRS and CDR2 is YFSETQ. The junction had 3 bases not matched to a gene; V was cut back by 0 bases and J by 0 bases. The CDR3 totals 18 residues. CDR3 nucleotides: TGCGCCAGCAGCTTGGGACTAGCGGGGGGAACCTCCTACAATGAGCAGTTCTTC. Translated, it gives CASSLGLAGGTSYNEQFF.

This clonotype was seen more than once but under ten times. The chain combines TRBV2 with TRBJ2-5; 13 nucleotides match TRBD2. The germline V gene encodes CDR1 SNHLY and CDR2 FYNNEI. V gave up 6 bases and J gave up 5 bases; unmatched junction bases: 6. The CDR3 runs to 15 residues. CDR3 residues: CASRTSGRARETQYF. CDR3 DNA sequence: TGTGCCAGCAGAACTAGCGGGAGGGCCCGGGAGACCCAGTACTTC.

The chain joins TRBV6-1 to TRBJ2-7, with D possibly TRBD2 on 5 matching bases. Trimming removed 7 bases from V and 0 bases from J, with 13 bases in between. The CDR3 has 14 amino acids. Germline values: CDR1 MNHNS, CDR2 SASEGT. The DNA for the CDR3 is TGTGCCAGCACCATACGGGAAGCCTCCTACGAGCAGTACTTC. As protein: CASTIREASYEQYF.

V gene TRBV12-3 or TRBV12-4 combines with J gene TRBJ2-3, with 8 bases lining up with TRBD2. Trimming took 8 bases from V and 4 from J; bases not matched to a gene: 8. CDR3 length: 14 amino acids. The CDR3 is CASDSGGRSDTQYF. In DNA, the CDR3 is TGTGCCAGCGACAGCGGGGGTAGATCAGATACGCAGTATTTT.

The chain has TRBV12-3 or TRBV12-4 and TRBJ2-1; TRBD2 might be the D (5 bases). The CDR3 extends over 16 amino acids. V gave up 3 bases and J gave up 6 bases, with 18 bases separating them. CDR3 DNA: TGTGCCAGCAGTTTGAGGGAGACGAGGCTGGGCAATGAGCAGTTCTTC. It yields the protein CASSLRETRLGNEQFF.

The CDR3 coding sequence is TGTGCCAGTACCCTGTTGGGCACAGACTATGGCTACACCTTC. Translating it yields CASTLLGTDYGYTF. The V call is TRBV5-5, the J call TRBJ1-2; D not certain. V lost 8 bases, J lost 3 bases, and 17 bases lay in between. The CDR3 has 14 amino acids. Per germline, CDR1 SGHKS and CDR2 YYEKEE (reference sequence). Filled out from reference TRBV5-5 and TRBJ1-2, the complete variable domain reads DAGVTQSPTHLIKTRGQQVTLRCSPISGHKSVSWYQQVLGQGPQFIFQYYEKEERGRGNFPDRFSARQFPNYSSELNVNALLLGDSALYLCASTLLGTDYGYTFGSGTRLTVV.

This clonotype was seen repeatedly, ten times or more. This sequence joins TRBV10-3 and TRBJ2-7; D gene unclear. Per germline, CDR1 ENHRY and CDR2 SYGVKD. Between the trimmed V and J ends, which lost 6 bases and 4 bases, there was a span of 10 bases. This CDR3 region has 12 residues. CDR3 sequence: CAISETVYEQYF. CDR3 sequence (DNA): TGTGCCATCAGCGAGACGGTATACGAGCAGTACTTC.

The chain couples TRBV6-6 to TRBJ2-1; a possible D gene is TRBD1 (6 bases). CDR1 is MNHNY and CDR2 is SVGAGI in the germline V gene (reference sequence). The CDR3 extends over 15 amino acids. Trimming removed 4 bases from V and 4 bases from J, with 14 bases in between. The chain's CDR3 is CASSSEQGSYNEQFF. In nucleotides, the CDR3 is TGTGCCAGCAGTTCAGAACAGGGATCTTACAATGAGCAGTTCTTC.

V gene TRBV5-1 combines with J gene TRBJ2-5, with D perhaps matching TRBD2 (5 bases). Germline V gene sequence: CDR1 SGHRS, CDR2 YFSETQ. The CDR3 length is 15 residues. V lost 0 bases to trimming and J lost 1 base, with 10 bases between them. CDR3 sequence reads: CASSLVRTPQETQYF. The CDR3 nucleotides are TGCGCCAGCAGCTTGGTCCGGACTCCCCAAGAGACCCAGTACTTC. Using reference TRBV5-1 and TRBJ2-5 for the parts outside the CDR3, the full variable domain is KAGVTQTPRYLIKTRGQQVTLSCSPISGHRSVSWYQQTPGQGLQFLFEYFSETQRNKGNFPGRFSGRQFSNSRSEMNVSTLELGDSALYLCASSLVRTPQETQYFGPGTRLLVL.

The CDR3 is CASGLRTGSYNEQFF. CDR3 coding DNA: TGCGCCAGCGGACTTCGGACAGGGTCCTACAATGAGCAGTTCTTC. This chain uses TRBV5-1 with TRBJ2-1, with 8 bases that match TRBD1. Germline V CDR1 and CDR2: SGHRS, YFSETQ. V lost 7 bases to trimming and J lost 1 base; unmatched junction nucleotides: 7. The length of the CDR3 is 15 residues.

Here the CDR3 DNA reads TGTGCCAGCAGACTTTCGAACACTGAAGCTTTCTTT. Its protein product is CASRLSNTEAFF. This chain uses TRBV27 with TRBJ1-1; unclear D gene. V lost 6 bases to trimming and J lost 1 base, with 6 bases between them. The germline V gene has CDR1 MNHEY and CDR2 SMNVEV (reference sequence). The CDR3 has 12 amino acids.

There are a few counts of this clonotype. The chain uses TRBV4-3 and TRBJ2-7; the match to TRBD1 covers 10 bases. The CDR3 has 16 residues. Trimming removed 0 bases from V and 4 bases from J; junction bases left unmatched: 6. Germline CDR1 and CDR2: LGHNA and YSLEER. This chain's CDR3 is CASSQEEGQGFYEQYF. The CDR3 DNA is TGCGCCAGCAGCCAAGAAGAGGGACAGGGGTTTTACGAGCAGTACTTC.

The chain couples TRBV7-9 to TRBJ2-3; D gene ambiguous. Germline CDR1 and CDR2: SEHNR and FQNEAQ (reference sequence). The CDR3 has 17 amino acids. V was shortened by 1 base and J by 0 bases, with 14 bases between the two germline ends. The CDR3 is CASSLGPAERSTDTQYF. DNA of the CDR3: TGTGCCAGCAGCTTAGGTCCGGCAGAAAGGAGCACAGATACGCAGTATTTT.

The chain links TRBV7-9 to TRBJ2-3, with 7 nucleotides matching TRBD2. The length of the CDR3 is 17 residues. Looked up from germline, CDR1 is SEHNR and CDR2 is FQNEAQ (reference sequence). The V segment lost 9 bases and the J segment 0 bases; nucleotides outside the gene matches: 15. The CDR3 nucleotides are TGTGCCAGTCTACTCTACGGCGGGGGATCTAGCACAGATACGCAGTATTTT. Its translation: CASLLYGGGSSTDTQYF.

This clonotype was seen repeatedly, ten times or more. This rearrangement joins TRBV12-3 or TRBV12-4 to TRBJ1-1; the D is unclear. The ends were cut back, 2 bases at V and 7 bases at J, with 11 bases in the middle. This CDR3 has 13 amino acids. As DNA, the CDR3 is TGTGCCAGCAGTTTACGGACGGATGGTGAAGCTTTCTTT. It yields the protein CASSLRTDGEAFF.

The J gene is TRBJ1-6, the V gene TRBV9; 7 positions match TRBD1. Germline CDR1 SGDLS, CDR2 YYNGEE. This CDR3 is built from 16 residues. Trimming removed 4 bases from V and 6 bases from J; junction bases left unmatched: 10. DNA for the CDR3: TGTGCCAGCAGCCCTAGGGCACAGGGGATTAATTCACCCCTCCACTTT. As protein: CASSPRAQGINSPLHF.

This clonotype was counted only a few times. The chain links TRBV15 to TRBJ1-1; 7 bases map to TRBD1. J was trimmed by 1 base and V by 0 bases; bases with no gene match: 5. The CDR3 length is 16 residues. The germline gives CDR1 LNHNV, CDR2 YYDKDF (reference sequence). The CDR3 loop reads CATSRDGTVQNTEAFF. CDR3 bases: TGTGCCACCAGCAGAGATGGGACAGTGCAGAACACTGAAGCTTTCTTT.

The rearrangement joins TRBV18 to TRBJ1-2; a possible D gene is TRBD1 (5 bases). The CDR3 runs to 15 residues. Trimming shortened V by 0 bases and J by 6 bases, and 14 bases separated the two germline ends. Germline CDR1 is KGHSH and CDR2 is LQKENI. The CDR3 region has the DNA TGTGCCAGCTCACCACCGGGACTCCAAGGGCATGGCTACACCTTC. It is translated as CASSPPGLQGHGYTF.

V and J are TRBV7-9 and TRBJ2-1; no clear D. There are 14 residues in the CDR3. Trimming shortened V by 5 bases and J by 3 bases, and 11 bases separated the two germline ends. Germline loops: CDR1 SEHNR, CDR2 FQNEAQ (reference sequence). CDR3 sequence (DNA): TGTGCCAGCAGCCCCGACCAATTCTACAATGAGCAGTTCTTC. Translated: CASSPDQFYNEQFF. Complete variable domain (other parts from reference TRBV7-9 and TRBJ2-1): DTGVSQNPRHKITKRGQNVTFRCDPISEHNRLYWYRQTLGQGPEFLTYFQNEAQLEKSRLLSDRFSAERPKGSFSTLEIQRTEQGDSAMYLCASSPDQFYNEQFFGPGTRLTVL.

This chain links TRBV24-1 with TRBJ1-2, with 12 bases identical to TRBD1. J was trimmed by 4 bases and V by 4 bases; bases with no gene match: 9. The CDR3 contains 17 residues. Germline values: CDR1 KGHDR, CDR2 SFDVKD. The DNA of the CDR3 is TGTGCCACCAGTGACAGGGACAGGGGGCGAAGCGGCTATGGCTACACCTTC. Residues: CATSDRDRGRSGYGYTF.

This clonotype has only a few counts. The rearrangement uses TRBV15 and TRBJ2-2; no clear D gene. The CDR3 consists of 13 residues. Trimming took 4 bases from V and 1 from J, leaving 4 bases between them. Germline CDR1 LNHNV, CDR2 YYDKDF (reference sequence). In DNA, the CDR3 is TGTGCCACCAGCATGAAGAACACCGGGGAGCTGTTTTTT. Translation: CATSMKNTGELFF.

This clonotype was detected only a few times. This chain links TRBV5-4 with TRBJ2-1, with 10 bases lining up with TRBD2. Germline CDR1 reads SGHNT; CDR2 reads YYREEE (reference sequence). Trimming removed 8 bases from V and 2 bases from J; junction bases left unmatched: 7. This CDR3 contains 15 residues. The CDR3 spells CASASGSSTYNEQFF. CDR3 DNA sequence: TGTGCCAGTGCTAGCGGGAGTAGCACCTACAATGAGCAGTTCTTC. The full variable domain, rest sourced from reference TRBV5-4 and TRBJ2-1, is ETGVTQSPTHLIKTRGQQVTLRCSSQSGHNTVSWYQQALGQGPQFIFQYYREEENGRGNFPPRFSGLQFPNYSSELNVNALELDDSALYLCASASGSSTYNEQFFGPGTRLTVL.

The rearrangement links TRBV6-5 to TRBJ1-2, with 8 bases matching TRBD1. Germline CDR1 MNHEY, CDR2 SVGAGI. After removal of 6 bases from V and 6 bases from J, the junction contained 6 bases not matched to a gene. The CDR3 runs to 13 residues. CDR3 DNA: TGTGCCAGCAGATCCGGACAGGGCCATGGCTACACCTTC. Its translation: CASRSGQGHGYTF.

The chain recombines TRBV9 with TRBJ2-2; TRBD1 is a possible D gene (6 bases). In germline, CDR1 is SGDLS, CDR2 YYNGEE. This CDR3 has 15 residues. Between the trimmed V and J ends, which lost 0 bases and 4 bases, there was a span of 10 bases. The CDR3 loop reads CASSVEDSPTGELFF. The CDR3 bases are TGTGCCAGCAGCGTAGAGGACAGTCCCACCGGGGAGCTGTTTTTT.